Below are 14 T cell receptor beta chains sequenced from a single sample in a study of blood T cell repertoires in COVID-19. Sequencing was performed with immunoSEQ multiplex PCR; in TCRdb, only in-frame clones are kept and a portion is missing. The sample includes about 130,000 clones, 84% seen only once; the top ten take around an eighth. Sequenced: peripheral blood. All receptors derive from a woman in her twenties or thirties who had recovered from COVID-19.

V and J are TRBV27 and TRBJ1-3; D is perhaps TRBD1 (6 bases). The CDR3 runs to 15 residues. V was trimmed by 0 bases and J by 4 bases, leaving 10 bases between them. Germline lookup yields CDR1 MNHEY and CDR2 SMNVEV (reference sequence). The CDR3 DNA reads as TGTGCCAGCAGTTTATCGCCAGGGGTCGGAAACACCATATATTTT. It codes for CASSLSPGVGNTIYF.

V is TRBV5-1 and J is TRBJ2-6; D unclear. The V end lost 0 bases, the J end lost 4 bases, and 8 bases lay between the germline ends. The CDR3 consists of 15 residues. CDR1 is SGHRS, CDR2 YFSETQ, per germline. The CDR3 protein is CASSLGAPGANVLTF. The CDR3, as DNA: TGCGCCAGCAGCTTGGGGGCGCCCGGGGCCAACGTCCTGACTTTC. Looking up the rest from reference TRBV5-1 and TRBJ2-6 gives the full variable domain: KAGVTQTPRYLIKTRGQQVTLSCSPISGHRSVSWYQQTPGQGLQFLFEYFSETQRNKGNFPGRFSGRQFSNSRSEMNVSTLELGDSALYLCASSLGAPGANVLTFGAGSRLTVL.

The chain combines TRBV6-5 with TRBJ1-2, with D perhaps TRBD1 (5 bases). Per the germline V gene, CDR1 is MNHEY and CDR2 is SVGAGI. V lost 2 bases and J lost 1, with 11 bases in between. The CDR3 is made up of 15 amino acids. The CDR3 region has the DNA TGTGCCAGCAGTTACGTGGCAGGGATTAACTATGGCTACACCTTC. The encoded protein is CASSYVAGINYGYTF.

This rearrangement joins TRBV2 to TRBJ1-1; 7 bases are shared with TRBD1. The CDR3 sequence is 15 residues long. The germline gives CDR1 SNHLY, CDR2 FYNNEI. V trimming: 1 base; J trimming: 5 bases; junction bases outside the gene matches: 7. The CDR3, as DNA: TGTGCCAGCAGTGAAGGGGACAGTCGGCGGACTGAAGCTTTCTTT. It specifies CASSEGDSRRTEAFF.

CDR3 DNA sequence: TGTGCCAGCAGTTTCGGGAGGAACACCGGGGAGCTGTTTTTT. Its translation: CASSFGRNTGELFF. The gene calls are TRBV6-5 and TRBJ2-2; weak D call: TRBD2 (6 bases). Germline assignment: CDR1 MNHEY and CDR2 SVGAGI. The V gene lost 4 bases and the J gene lost 1 base, with 7 bases spanning the gap. The CDR3 totals 14 residues.

This clone was observed a handful of times. The chain combines TRBV2 with TRBJ2-1; 7 positions agree with TRBD1. CDR3 length equals 15 residues. Germline-derived CDR1 and CDR2 are SNHLY and FYNNEI. V was pared by 6 bases and J by 3 bases, with 8 bases of the junction left unmatched. The CDR3 DNA reads TGTGCCAGCAGGGAAAAGGGACAGAACTACAATGAGCAGTTCTTC. It translates to CASREKGQNYNEQFF. Combining the CDR3 with reference TRBV2 and TRBJ2-1 gives the whole variable domain EPEVTQTPSHQVTQMGQEVILRCVPISNHLYFYWYRQILGQKVEFLVSFYNNEISEKSEIFDDQFSVERPDGSNFTLKIRSTKLEDSAMYFCASREKGQNYNEQFFGPGTRLTVL.

The chain recombines TRBV6-5 with TRBJ1-2, with D uncertain. Germline V gene data show CDR1 as MNHEY and CDR2 as SVGAGI. With 6 bases removed from V and 5 bases from J, the gap between germline ends came to 13 bases. The CDR3 runs to 13 residues. Here the CDR3 DNA reads TGTGCCAGCAGAAATTTAGCGTGGTATGGCTACACCTTC. Its translation is CASRNLAWYGYTF.

This chain connects TRBV6-5 to TRBJ1-5; D gene unclear. With 5 bases removed from V and 3 bases from J, the gap between germline ends came to 14 bases. This CDR3 has 15 amino acids. Germline V gene lookup returns CDR1 MNHEY and CDR2 SVGAGI. The CDR3 DNA reads TGTGCCAGCAGTAGCCGACAAGGTTACAATCAGCCCCAGCATTTT. This translates into CASSSRQGYNQPQHF.

The rearrangement links TRBV5-4 to TRBJ2-1, with 14 bases matching TRBD2. Trimming took 7 bases from V and 15 from J; bases not matched to a gene: 12. The CDR3 is made up of 14 amino acids. Germline V gene sequence: CDR1 SGHNT, CDR2 YYREEE (reference sequence). CDR3 loop: CASFPGTSGRRPFF. For the CDR3, the DNA is TGTGCCAGCTTCCCCGGGACTAGCGGGAGAAGACCGTTCTTC.

This clone appeared a few times. The rearrangement links TRBV6-6 to TRBJ1-2; 9 nucleotides align to TRBD1. Germline V gene data show CDR1 as MNHNY and CDR2 as SVGAGI (reference sequence). The V gene end was trimmed by 3 bases and the J gene end by 6 bases; junction bases not matched to a gene: 8. CDR3 length equals 15 residues. The CDR3 region is CASSYGQGKLNGYTF. Here the CDR3 DNA reads TGTGCCAGCAGTTATGGACAGGGGAAACTCAATGGCTACACCTTC.

The chain recombines TRBV10-1 with TRBJ2-3; the D gene is possibly TRBD1 (6 bases). This CDR3 is built from 16 residues. V lost 3 bases and J 1 base, leaving 14 bases between the germline ends. Germline CDR1 and CDR2: WNHNN and SYGVQD (reference sequence). CDR3 amino acids: CASSERRGFGTDTQYF. In DNA, the CDR3 is TGCGCCAGCAGTGAACGAAGGGGGTTTGGCACAGATACGCAGTATTTT.

V usage is TRBV19 and J usage is TRBJ1-1, with TRBD1 matching over 7 bases. Germline V gene data show CDR1 as LNHDA and CDR2 as SQIVND (reference sequence). This CDR3 contains 16 residues. Losses at the gene ends were 5 bases for V and 4 bases for J; bases not matched to a gene: 13. The CDR3 DNA reads TGTGCCAGTAGTTCAACGCGCAGGGGGGTAGGCACTGAAGCTTTCTTT. This translates into CASSSTRRGVGTEAFF.

The V gene is TRBV5-1, the J gene TRBJ2-7, with D hard to call. V was shortened by 1 base and J by 3 bases, with 11 bases between the two germline ends. Germline CDR1 and CDR2: SGHRS and YFSETQ. The length of the CDR3 is 14 residues. CDR3 sequence (DNA): TGCGCCAGCAGCTTGAATTTCCAGGACTACGAGCAGTACTTC. Protein sequence: CASSLNFQDYEQYF. Using reference TRBV5-1 and TRBJ2-7 for the parts outside the CDR3, the full variable domain is KAGVTQTPRYLIKTRGQQVTLSCSPISGHRSVSWYQQTPGQGLQFLFEYFSETQRNKGNFPGRFSGRQFSNSRSEMNVSTLELGDSALYLCASSLNFQDYEQYFGPGTRLTVT.

CDR3 in DNA: TGTGCCAGTTCCGGATTGGGTCTAGCTCTTCTGGGGAATGAGCAGTTCTTC. Encoded protein: CASSGLGLALLGNEQFF. The chain couples TRBV19 to TRBJ2-1; a possible D gene is TRBD2 (5 bases). The CDR3 runs 17 residues. The V and J ends lost 8 bases and 7 bases respectively, with 27 bases between them. From germline, CDR1 is LNHDA and CDR2 SQIVND (reference sequence).